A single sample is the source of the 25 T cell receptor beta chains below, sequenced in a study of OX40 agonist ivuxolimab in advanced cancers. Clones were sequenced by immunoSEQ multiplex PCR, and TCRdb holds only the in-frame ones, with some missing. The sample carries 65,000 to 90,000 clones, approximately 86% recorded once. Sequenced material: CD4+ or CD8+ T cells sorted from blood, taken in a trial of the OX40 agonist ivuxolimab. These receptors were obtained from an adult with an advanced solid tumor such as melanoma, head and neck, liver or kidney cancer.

CDR3 sequence reads: CASSLSAGEEEKLFF. CDR3 nucleotide sequence: TGTGCCAGCAGTTTATCGGCAGGGGAGGAGGAAAAACTGTTTTTT. This rearrangement joins TRBV27 to TRBJ1-4; possible D gene TRBD1, 6 bases. Germline V gene lookup returns CDR1 MNHEY and CDR2 SMNVEV (reference sequence). Trimming left V 0 bases short and J 8 bases short, with 13 bases between. The CDR3 spans 15 residues.

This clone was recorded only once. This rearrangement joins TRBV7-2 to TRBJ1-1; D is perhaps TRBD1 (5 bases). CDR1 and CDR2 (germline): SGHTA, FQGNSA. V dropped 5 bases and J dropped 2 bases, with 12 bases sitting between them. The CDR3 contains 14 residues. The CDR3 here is CASSRGTANTEAFF. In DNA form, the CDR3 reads TGTGCCAGCAGCCGCGGGACGGCAAACACTGAAGCTTTCTTT.

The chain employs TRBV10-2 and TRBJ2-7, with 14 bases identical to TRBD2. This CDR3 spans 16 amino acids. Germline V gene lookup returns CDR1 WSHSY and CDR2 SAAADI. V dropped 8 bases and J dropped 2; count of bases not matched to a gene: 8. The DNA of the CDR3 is TGCGCCAGCCGGCGGGGACTAGCGGGGGAGACCTACGAGCAGTACTTC. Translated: CASRRGLAGETYEQYF.

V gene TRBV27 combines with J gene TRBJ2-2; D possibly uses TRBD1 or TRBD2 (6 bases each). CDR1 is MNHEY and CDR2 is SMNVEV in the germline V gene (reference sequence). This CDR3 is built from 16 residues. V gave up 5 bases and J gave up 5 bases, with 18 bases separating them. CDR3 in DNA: TGTGCCAGCAGTCCGCAGCCGGGGGCTTGGACCGGGGAGCTGTTTTTT. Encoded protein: CASSPQPGAWTGELFF.

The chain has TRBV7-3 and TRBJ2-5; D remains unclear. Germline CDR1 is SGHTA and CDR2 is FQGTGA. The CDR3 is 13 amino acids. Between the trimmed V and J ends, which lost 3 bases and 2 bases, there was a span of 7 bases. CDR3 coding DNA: TGTGCCAGCAGCTTCGGCCAACAAGAGACCCAGTACTTC. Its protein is CASSFGQQETQYF. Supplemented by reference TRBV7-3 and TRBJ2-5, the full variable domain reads GAGVSQTPSNKVTEKGKYVELRCDPISGHTALYWYRQSLGQGPEFLIYFQGTGAADDSGLPNDRFFAVRPEGSVSTLKIQRTERGDSAVYLCASSFGQQETQYFGPGTRLLVL.

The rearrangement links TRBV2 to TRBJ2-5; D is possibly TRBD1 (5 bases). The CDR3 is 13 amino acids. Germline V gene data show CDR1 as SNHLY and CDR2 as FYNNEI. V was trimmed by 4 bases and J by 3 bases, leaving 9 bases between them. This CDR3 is CASSGQFKETQYF. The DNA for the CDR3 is TGTGCCAGCAGTGGACAGTTCAAAGAGACCCAGTACTTC.

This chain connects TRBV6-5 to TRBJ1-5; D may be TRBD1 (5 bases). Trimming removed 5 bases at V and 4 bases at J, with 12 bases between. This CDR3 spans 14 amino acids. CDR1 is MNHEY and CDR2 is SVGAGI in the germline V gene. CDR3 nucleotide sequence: TGTGCCAGCAGTCCCCGCAGGGAGAATCAGCCCCAGCATTTT. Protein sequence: CASSPRRENQPQHF.

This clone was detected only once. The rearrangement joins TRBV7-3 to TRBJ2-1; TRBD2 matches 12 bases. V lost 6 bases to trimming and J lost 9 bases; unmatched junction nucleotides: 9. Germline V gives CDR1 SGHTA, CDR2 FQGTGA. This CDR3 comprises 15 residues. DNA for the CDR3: TGTGCCAGCAGTCGGACTAGCGGGATTGGAGGTGAGCAGTTCTTC. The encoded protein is CASSRTSGIGGEQFF. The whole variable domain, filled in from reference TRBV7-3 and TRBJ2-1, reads GAGVSQTPSNKVTEKGKYVELRCDPISGHTALYWYRQSLGQGPEFLIYFQGTGAADDSGLPNDRFFAVRPEGSVSTLKIQRTERGDSAVYLCASSRTSGIGGEQFFGPGTRLTVL.

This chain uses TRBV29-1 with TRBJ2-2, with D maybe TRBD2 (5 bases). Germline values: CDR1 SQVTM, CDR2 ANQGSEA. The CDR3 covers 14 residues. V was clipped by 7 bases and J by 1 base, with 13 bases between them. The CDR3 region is CSAAEGMNTGELFF. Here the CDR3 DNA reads TGCAGCGCCGCCGAGGGAATGAACACCGGGGAGCTGTTTTTT.

The CDR3 spells CASRRPGTGTDTQYF. CDR3 nucleotide sequence: TGTGCCAGCAGAAGACCCGGGACAGGTACAGATACGCAGTATTTT. The chain recombines TRBV11-2 with TRBJ2-3, with TRBD1 identical over 8 bases. The V and J ends lost 6 bases and 3 bases, in that order; junction bases with no gene match: 8. This CDR3 comprises 15 residues. Looked up from germline, CDR1 is SGHAT and CDR2 is FQNNGV.

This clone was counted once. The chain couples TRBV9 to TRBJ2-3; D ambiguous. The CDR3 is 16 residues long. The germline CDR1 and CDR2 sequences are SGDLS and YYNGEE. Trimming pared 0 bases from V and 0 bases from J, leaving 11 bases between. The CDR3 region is CASSVGPSPSTDTQYF. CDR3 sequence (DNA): TGTGCCAGCAGCGTAGGCCCCAGTCCTAGCACAGATACGCAGTATTTT.

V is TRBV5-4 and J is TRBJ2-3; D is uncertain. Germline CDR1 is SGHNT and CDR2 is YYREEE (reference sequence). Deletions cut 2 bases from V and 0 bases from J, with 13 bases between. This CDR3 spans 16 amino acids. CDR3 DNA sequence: TGTGCCAGCAGCTTTGATGCGGCTACTAGCACAGATACGCAGTATTTT. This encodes CASSFDAATSTDTQYF.

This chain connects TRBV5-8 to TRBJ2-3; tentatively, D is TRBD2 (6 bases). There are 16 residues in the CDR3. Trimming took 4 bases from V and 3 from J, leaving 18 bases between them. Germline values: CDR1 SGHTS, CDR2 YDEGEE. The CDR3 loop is CASSTGDFAITDTQYF. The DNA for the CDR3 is TGTGCCAGCAGCACCGGGGACTTTGCTATAACAGATACGCAGTATTTT.

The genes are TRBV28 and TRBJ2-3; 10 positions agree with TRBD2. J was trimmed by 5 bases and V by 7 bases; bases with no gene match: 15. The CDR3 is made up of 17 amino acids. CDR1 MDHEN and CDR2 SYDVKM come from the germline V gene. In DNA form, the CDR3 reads TGTGCCAGCACCCCGGGCGGTCTAGCGGGAGATTTAGATACGCAGTATTTT. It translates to CASTPGGLAGDLDTQYF. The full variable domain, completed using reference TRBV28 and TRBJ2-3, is DVKVTQSSRYLVKRTGEKVFLECVQDMDHENMFWYRQDPGLGLRLIYFSYDVKMKEKGDIPEGYSVSREKKERFSLILESASTNQTSMYLCASTPGGLAGDLDTQYFGPGTRLTVL.

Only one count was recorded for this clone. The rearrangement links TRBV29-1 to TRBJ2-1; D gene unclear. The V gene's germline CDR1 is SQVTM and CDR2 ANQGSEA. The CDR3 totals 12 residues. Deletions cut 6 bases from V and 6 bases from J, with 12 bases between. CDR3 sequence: CSVGRGGNEQFF. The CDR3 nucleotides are TGCAGCGTCGGGCGAGGTGGCAATGAGCAGTTCTTC.

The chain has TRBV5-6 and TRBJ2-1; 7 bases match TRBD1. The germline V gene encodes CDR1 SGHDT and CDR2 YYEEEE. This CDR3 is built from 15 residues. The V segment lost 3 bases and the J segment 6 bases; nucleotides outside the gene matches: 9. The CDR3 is CASSSTRGPLNEQFF. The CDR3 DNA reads TGTGCCAGCAGCTCCACTAGGGGGCCTCTCAATGAGCAGTTCTTC.

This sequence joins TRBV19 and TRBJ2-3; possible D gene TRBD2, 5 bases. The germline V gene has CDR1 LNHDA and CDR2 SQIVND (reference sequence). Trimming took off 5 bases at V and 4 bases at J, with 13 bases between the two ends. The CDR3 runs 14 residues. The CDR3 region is CASSPREGADTQYF. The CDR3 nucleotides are TGTGCCAGTAGTCCCCGAGAGGGAGCAGATACGCAGTATTTT.

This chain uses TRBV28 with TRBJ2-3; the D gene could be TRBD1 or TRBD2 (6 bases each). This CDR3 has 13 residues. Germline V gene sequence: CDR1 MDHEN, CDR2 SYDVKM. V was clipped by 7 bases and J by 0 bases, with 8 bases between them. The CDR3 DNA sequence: TGTGCCAGCAAAGGGGGGAGCACAGATACGCAGTATTTT. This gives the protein CASKGGSTDTQYF.

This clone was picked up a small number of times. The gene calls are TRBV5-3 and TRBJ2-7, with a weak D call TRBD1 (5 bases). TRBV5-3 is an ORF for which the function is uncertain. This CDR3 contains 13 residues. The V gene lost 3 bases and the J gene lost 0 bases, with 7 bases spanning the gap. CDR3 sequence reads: CARSYDSSYEQYF. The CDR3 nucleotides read TGTGCCAGAAGCTATGACAGCTCCTACGAGCAGTACTTC.

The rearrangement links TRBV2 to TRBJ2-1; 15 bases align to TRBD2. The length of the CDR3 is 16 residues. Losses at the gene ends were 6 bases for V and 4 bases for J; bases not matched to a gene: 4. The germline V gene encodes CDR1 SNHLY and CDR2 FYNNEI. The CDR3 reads CASSPGTSGRYNEQFF. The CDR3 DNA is TGTGCCAGCAGCCCCGGGACTAGCGGGAGGTACAATGAGCAGTTCTTC.

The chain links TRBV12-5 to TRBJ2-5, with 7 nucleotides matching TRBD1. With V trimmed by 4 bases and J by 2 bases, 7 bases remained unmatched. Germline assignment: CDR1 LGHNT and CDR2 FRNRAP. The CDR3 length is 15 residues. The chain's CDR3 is CASGSGQANQETQYF. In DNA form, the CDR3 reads TGTGCTAGTGGTTCCGGACAGGCCAATCAAGAGACCCAGTACTTC.

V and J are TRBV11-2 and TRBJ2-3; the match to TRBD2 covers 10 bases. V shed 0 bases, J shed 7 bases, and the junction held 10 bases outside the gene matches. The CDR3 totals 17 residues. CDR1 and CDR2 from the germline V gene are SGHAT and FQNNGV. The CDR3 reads CASSLEVLAGVGNTQYF. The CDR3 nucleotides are TGTGCCAGCAGCTTAGAGGTCCTAGCGGGAGTAGGAAATACGCAGTATTTT.

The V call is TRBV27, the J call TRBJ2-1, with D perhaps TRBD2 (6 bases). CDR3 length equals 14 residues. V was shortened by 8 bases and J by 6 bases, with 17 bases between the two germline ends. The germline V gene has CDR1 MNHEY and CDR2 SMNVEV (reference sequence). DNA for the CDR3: TGTGCCAGCGGCCGGAGGGGCCGGGGCAATGAGCAGTTCTTC. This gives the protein CASGRRGRGNEQFF.

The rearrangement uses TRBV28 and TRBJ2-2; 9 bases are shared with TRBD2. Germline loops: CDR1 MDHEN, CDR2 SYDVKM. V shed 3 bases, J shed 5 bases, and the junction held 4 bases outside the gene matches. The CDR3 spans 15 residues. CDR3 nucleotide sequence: TGTGCCAGCAGTTTTGTAAGCGGGAGGACCGGGGAGCTGTTTTTT. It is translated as CASSFVSGRTGELFF.

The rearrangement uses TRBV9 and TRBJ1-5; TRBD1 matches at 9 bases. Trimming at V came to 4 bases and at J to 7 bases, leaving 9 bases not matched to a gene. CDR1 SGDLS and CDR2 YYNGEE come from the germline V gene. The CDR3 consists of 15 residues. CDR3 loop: CASSISGTGNQPQHF. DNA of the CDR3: TGTGCCAGCAGCATCTCCGGGACAGGGAACCAGCCCCAGCATTTT.